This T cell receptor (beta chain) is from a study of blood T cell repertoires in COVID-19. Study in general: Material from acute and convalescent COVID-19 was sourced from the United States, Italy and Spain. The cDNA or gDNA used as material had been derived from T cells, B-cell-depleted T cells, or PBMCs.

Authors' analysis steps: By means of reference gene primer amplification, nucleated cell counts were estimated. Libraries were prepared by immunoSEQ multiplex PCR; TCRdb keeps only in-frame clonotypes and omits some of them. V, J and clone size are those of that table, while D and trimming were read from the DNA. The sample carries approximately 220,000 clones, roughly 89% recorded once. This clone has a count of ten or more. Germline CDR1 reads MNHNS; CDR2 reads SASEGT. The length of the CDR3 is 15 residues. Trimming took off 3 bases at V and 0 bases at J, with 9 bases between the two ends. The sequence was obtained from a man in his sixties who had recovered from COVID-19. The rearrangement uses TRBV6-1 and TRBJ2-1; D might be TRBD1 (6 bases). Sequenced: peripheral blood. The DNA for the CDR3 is TGTGCCAGCAGTGAGGGGGCGGGCTCCTACAATGAGCAGTTCTTC. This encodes CASSEGAGSYNEQFF.